The 17 T cell receptor beta chains below all came from one sample that was sequenced in a study of blood T cells in healthy people across ages. Then a second PCR, running about 6 to 12 cycles, was carried out with a sample-barcoded 5' primer and a J-beta primer mix. Via MiXCR, TCRdb re-called the 5' RACE reads, giving one row per CDR3 protein. This table has 600,000 to 1,000,000 distinct CDR3 sequences, 25% appearing once. These data are also associated with another study on T cells of mothers and their children.

Sequencing input: blood. Every receptor here comes from a boy aged 5-17 years in good health.

This clonotype was picked up a small number of times. The genes are TRBV12-3 or TRBV12-4 and TRBJ2-7; D might be TRBD1 (5 bases). This CDR3 is built from 16 residues. V lost 3 bases and J 0 bases, leaving 15 bases between the germline ends. The CDR3, as DNA: TGTGCCAGCAGTTTCCGTACAGGCCCTAGCTCCTACGAGCAGTACTTC. Translated, it gives CASSFRTGPSSYEQYF.

V and J are TRBV6-4 and TRBJ2-3, with 7 bases matching TRBD2. J gave up 4 bases and V 2 bases, and 6 bases lay outside the gene matches. Germline CDR1 is MRHNA and CDR2 is SNTAGT. The CDR3 contains 15 residues. The CDR3 loop is CASSDGTGGSDTQYF. DNA of the CDR3: TGTGCCAGCAGTGACGGGACCGGGGGGTCAGATACGCAGTATTTT.

The V call is TRBV20-1, the J call TRBJ2-2; 10 nucleotides match TRBD2. The germline V gene encodes CDR1 DFQATT and CDR2 SNEGSKA (reference sequence). V gave up 2 bases and J gave up 6 bases; unmatched junction bases: 6. The CDR3 contains 15 residues. CDR3 in DNA: TGCAGTGCTAGACGGAGCGGGGGGGCCTCCGGGGAGCTGTTTTTT. This gives the protein CSARRSGGASGELFF.

This clonotype has ten or more counts. This chain uses TRBV20-1 with TRBJ2-5; D remains unclear. The CDR3 contains 14 residues. CDR1 and CDR2 from the germline V gene are DFQATT and SNEGSKA (reference sequence). With 0 bases removed from V and 5 bases from J, the gap between germline ends came to 13 bases. As DNA, the CDR3 is TGCAGTGCTAGAGATATCCTAGTCCAGGAGACCCAGTACTTC. Encoded protein: CSARDILVQETQYF.

This sequence joins TRBV5-1 and TRBJ2-7; 9 positions match TRBD1. The J segment lost 4 bases and the V segment lost 4 bases, leaving 12 bases of the junction unmatched. Germline CDR1 and CDR2: SGHRS and YFSETQ. The length of the CDR3 is 16 residues. CDR3 coding DNA: TGCGCCAGCAGCCCCGACCGGGACAGGGCGTTTTACGAGCAGTACTTC. Translating gives CASSPDRDRAFYEQYF.

This clonotype showed up just a few times. This chain uses TRBV7-3 with TRBJ1-1; D gene ambiguous. This CDR3 has 13 amino acids. Germline CDR1 SGHTA, CDR2 FQGTGA. The ends were cut back, 8 bases at V and 2 bases at J, with 12 bases in the middle. The CDR3 reads CASGRFANTEAFF. The CDR3 bases are TGTGCCAGCGGCAGGTTTGCTAACACTGAAGCTTTCTTT.

In DNA, the CDR3 is TGTGCCAGCCGGACCTACAGGGAGAGCAATCAGCCCCAGCATTTT. It translates to CASRTYRESNQPQHF. The chain carries TRBV7-2 and TRBJ1-5; D may be TRBD1 (6 bases). The germline V gene has CDR1 SGHTA and CDR2 FQGNSA. The CDR3 covers 15 residues. The germline V and J ends were trimmed by 8 bases and 1 base, with 15 bases remaining between them.

The rearrangement links TRBV7-8 to TRBJ1-5, with a tentative D call TRBD1 (5 bases). There are 16 residues in the CDR3. The germline gives CDR1 SGHVS, CDR2 FQNEAQ. V was clipped by 1 base and J by 4 bases, with 14 bases between them. CDR3 protein: CASSLEAGQGNQPQHF. CDR3 in DNA: TGTGCCAGCAGCTTAGAGGCCGGGCAGGGTAATCAGCCCCAGCATTTT.

The genes are TRBV28 and TRBJ2-1; D gene ambiguous. Germline V gives CDR1 MDHEN, CDR2 SYDVKM. The V gene lost 5 bases and the J gene lost 0 bases, with 14 bases spanning the gap. The CDR3 spans 16 residues. The CDR3 coding sequence is TGTGCCAGCAGTCGAGGTAGCAAGAGCTCCTACAATGAGCAGTTCTTC. Its translation: CASSRGSKSSYNEQFF. The full variable domain, completed using reference TRBV28 and TRBJ2-1, is DVKVTQSSRYLVKRTGEKVFLECVQDMDHENMFWYRQDPGLGLRLIYFSYDVKMKEKGDIPEGYSVSREKKERFSLILESASTNQTSMYLCASSRGSKSSYNEQFFGPGTRLTVL.

The sample holds a few counts of this clonotype. This chain joins TRBV29-1 and TRBJ1-3; a possible D gene is TRBD1 (5 bases). CDR1 SQVTM and CDR2 ANQGSEA come from the germline V gene. The CDR3 is 14 residues long. The ends were cut back, 0 bases at V and 4 bases at J, with 10 bases in the middle. Here the CDR3 reads CSVEDRDGGNTIYF. DNA of the CDR3: TGCAGCGTTGAAGACAGGGACGGAGGAAACACCATATATTTT.

This clonotype was counted between two and nine times. The chain carries TRBV11-2 and TRBJ1-5, with D possibly being TRBD1 (5 bases). V was shortened by 2 bases and J by 6 bases, with 8 bases between the two germline ends. CDR3 size: 13 residues. The germline V gene encodes CDR1 SGHAT and CDR2 FQNNGV. CDR3 sequence (DNA): TGTGCCAGCAGCTTATCCCAGGGTCAGCCCCAGCATTTT. Its translation is CASSLSQGQPQHF.

The rearrangement links TRBV10-3 to TRBJ2-5; 9 bases are a match to TRBD2. J was trimmed by 5 bases and V by 4 bases; bases with no gene match: 8. Germline V gene sequence: CDR1 ENHRY, CDR2 SYGVKD. The CDR3 covers 15 residues. The CDR3 nucleotides are TGTGCCATCAGTGGCGGGACTAGCCAGGGGGAGACCCAGTACTTC. This sequence encodes CAISGGTSQGETQYF.

This rearrangement joins TRBV20-1 to TRBJ2-4, with D perhaps TRBD2 (6 bases). Per germline, CDR1 DFQATT and CDR2 SNEGSKA (reference sequence). The CDR3 covers 14 residues. V lost 0 bases to trimming and J lost 7 bases, with 13 bases between them. CDR3 coding DNA: TGCAGTGCTAGAGATCCTCGGGCGGGGAACATTCAGTACTTC. This gives the protein CSARDPRAGNIQYF.

The J gene is TRBJ2-7, the V gene TRBV13, with 7 bases lining up with TRBD1. The germline gives CDR1 PRHDT, CDR2 FYEKMQ (reference sequence). The ends lost 5 bases at V and 3 bases at J; junction bases unmatched: 10. The CDR3 length is 15 residues. The DNA of the CDR3 is TGTGCCAGCAGCAAACAGGGGCCCCTCGTCTACGAGCAGTACTTC. It translates to CASSKQGPLVYEQYF.

This clonotype was seen just once. The chain joins TRBV5-1 to TRBJ2-3; unclear D gene. With 4 bases removed from V and 11 bases from J, the gap between germline ends came to 14 bases. This CDR3 contains 12 residues. Germline V CDR1 and CDR2: SGHRS, YFSETQ. The CDR3 DNA reads as TGCGCCAGCAGCCCAGGAGTGATGATGCAGTATTTT. Encoded protein: CASSPGVMMQYF.

V and J are TRBV20-1 and TRBJ2-3; no clear D gene. Trimming shortened V by 1 base and J by 2 bases, and 16 bases separated the two germline ends. CDR3 length equals 16 residues. CDR1 and CDR2 from the germline V gene are DFQATT and SNEGSKA (reference sequence). As DNA, the CDR3 is TGCAGTGCTAGAGGAAAAGCTGCCTTCCCCACAGATACGCAGTATTTT. This codes for CSARGKAAFPTDTQYF.

This clonotype was observed a few times. This rearrangement joins TRBV14 to TRBJ2-1, with D perhaps matching TRBD2 (5 bases). Matching the DNA end better, TRBJ2-7 makes the J call doubtful. Germline CDR1 is SGHDN and CDR2 is FVKESK. The CDR3 sequence is 14 residues long. CDR3 coding DNA: TGTGCCAGCAGCGGCTTAAAGGGAGATCAGGAGCAGTACTTC. Translating it yields CASSGLKGDQEQYF.